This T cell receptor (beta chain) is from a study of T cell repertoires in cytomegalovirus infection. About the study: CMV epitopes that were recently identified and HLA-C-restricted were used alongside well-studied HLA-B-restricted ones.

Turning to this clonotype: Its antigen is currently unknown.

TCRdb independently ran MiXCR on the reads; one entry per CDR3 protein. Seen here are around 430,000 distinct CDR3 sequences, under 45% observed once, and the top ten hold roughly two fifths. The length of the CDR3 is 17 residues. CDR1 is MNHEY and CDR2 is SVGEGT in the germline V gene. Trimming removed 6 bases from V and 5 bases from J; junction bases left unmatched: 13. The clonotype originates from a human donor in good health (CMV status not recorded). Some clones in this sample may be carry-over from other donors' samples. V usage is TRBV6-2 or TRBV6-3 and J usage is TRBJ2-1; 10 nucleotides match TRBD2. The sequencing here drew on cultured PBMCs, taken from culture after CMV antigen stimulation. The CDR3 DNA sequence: TGTGCCAGCAGCCCAACCCGCAGGCTAGCGGGGGACAATGAGCAGTTCTTC. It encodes CASSPTRRLAGDNEQFF.